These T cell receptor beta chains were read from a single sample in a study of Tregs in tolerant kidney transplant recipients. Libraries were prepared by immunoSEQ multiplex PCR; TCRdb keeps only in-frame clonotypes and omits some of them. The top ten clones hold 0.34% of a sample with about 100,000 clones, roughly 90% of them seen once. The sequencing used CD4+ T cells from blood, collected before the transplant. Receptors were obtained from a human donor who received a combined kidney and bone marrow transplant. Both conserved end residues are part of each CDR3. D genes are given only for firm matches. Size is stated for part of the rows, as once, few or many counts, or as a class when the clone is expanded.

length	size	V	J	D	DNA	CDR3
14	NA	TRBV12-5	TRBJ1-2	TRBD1	TGTGCTAGTGGTTATCTGGGACAGAGACGAGGCTACACCTTC	CASGYLGQRRGYTF
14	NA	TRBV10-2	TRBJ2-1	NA	TGCGCCAGCAGTGAAGGGGATACCTACAATGAGCAGTTCTTC	CASSEGDTYNEQFF
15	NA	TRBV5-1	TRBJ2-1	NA	TGCGCCAGCAGCTTTTTGGGCCGACAGTACAATGAGCAGTTCTTC	CASSFLGRQYNEQFF
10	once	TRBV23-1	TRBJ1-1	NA	TGCGCCAGCCTCGCCCAGGGAGCTTTCTTT	CASLAQGAFF
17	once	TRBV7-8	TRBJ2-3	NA	TGTGCCAGCAGCTTAGCGGGGGACGGGGGTTTCACAGATACGCAGTATTTT	CASSLAGDGGFTDTQYF
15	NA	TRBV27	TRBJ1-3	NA	TGTGCCAGCAGTTTATCGGGAGTTGGTGGAAACACCATATATTTT	CASSLSGVGGNTIYF
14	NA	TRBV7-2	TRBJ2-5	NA	TGTGCCAGCAGCTTGCTGGGAGACCAAGAGACCCAGTACTTC	CASSLLGDQETQYF
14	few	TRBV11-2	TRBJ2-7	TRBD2	TGTGCCAGCAGCTTATCCGGCGGGAGACCGGCGCAGTACTTC	CASSLSGGRPAQYF
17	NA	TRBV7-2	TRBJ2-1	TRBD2	TGTGCCAGCAGCTTAAGGGCCCGGACTAGCGGGATGGATGAGCAGTTCTTC	CASSLRARTSGMDEQFF
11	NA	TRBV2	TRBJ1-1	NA	TGTGCCAGCATACAGTTCTCTGAAGCTTTCTTT	CASIQFSEAFF
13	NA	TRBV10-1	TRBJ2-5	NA	TGCGCCAGCAGTAGAGAGGACCAAGAGACCCAGTACTTC	CASSREDQETQYF
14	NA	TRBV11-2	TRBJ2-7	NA	TGTGCCAGCAGCTTAGTAACGGGAAACTACGAGCAGTACTTC	CASSLVTGNYEQYF
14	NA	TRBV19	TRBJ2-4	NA	TGTGCCAGTAGTAAATCCGGGACACTAAACATTCAGTACTTC	CASSKSGTLNIQYF
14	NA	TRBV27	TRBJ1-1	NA	TGTGCCAGCAGTTTTATGGGGGGGACCACTGAAGCTTTCTTT	CASSFMGGTTEAFF